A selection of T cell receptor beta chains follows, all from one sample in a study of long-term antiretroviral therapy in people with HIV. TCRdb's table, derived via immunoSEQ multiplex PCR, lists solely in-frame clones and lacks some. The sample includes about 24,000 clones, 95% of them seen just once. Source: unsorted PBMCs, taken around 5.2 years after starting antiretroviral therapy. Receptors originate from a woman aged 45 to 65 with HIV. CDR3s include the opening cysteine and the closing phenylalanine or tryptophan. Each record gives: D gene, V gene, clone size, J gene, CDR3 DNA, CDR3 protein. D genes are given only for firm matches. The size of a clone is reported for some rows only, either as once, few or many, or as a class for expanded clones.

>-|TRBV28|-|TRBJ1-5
TGTGCCAGCAGTTTCTTCGACGGGGCCCGGGGCAATCAGCCCCAGCATTTT
CASSFFDGARGNQPQHF
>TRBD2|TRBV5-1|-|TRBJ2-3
TGCGCCAGCAGCCAACGCCTAGCGGGAGGCTCAGATACGCAGTATTTT
CASSQRLAGGSDTQYF
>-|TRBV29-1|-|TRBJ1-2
TGCAGCGTTCTCGAGCAGGCCTATGGCTACACCTTC
CSVLEQAYGYTF
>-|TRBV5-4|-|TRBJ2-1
TGTGCCAGCTCCATGGACACCCACTCCTACAATGAGCAGTTCTTC
CASSMDTHSYNEQFF
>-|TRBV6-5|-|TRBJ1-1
TGTGCCAGCAGTTTTGAGGGCGACAGGAACACTGAAGCTTTCTTT
CASSFEGDRNTEAFF
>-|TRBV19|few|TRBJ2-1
TGTGCCAGTAGTTCTAGGGGACTCTACGATGAGCAGTTCTTC
CASSSRGLYDEQFF
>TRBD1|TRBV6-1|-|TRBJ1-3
TGTGCCAGCAGTGAACGAACCGGGACAGGGAACCTTGGAAACACCATATATTTT
CASSERTGTGNLGNTIYF
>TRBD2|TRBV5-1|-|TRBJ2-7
TGCGCCAGCAGCTTGGACAGCGGGGAGACCTACGAGCAGTACTTC
CASSLDSGETYEQYF
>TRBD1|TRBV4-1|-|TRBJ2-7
TGCGCCAGCAGCAATGGACAGGGTTCCTACGAGCAGTACTTC
CASSNGQGSYEQYF
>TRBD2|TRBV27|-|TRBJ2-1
TGTGCCAGCAGCGGACTAGTCCAGGGAGGGGAGCAGTTCTTC
CASSGLVQGGEQFF
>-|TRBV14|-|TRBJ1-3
TGTGCCAGCAGCCAGGGACATCCCTCTGGAAACACCATATATTTT
CASSQGHPSGNTIYF
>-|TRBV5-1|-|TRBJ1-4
TGCGCCAGTTGGGGGTTAAATGAAAAACTGTTTTTT
CASWGLNEKLFF
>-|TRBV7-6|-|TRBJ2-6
TGTGCCAGCAGCATACAGGGATCTGGGGCCAACGTCCTGACTTTC
CASSIQGSGANVLTF
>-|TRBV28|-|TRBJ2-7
TGTGCCAGCAGTCCCCAGATGACTCTGGAGGAGCAGTACTTC
CASSPQMTLEEQYF
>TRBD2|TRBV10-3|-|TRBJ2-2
TGTGCCATCAGTGCCCGCTCTAGCGGGAGGGACGCCGGGGAGCTGTTTTTT
CAISARSSGRDAGELFF
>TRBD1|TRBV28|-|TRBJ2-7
TGTGCCAGCAAGACTGCCGGGACAGAAACCTACGAGCAGTACTTC
CASKTAGTETYEQYF
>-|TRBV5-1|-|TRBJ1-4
TGCGCCAGCAGCGCGACAGCAACTAATGAAAAACTGTTTTTT
CASSATATNEKLFF
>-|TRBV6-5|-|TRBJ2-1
TGTGCCACCACGGCGGGCTCGTCCGATTACAATGAGCAGTTCTTC
CATTAGSSDYNEQFF
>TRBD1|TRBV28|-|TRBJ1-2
TGTGCCAGCAGTTTAGGTGGGACAGGGGCCGTTAGTGGCTATGGCTACACCTTC
CASSLGGTGAVSGYGYTF
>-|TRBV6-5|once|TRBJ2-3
TGTGCCAGCAGTTACCGACGCACAGATACGCAGTATTTT
CASSYRRTDTQYF
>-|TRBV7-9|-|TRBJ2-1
TGTGCCAGCAGCTGGCAGGTAGAGCAGTTCTTC
CASSWQVEQFF
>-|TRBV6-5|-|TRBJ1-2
TGTGCCAGCAGTTACTCGTTACAGAATAACTATGGCTACACCTTC
CASSYSLQNNYGYTF
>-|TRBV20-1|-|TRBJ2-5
TGCAGTGCACTACAGGGGACCCAGTACTTC
CSALQGTQYF
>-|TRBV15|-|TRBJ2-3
TGTGCCACCAGCAGAGAACCCTCCGCGCAGTATTTT
CATSREPSAQYF
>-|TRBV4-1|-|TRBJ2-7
TGCGCCAGCAGCCAATACAATTTGGGCGAGCAGTACTTC
CASSQYNLGEQYF
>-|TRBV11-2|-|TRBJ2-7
TGTGCCAGCAGCCCGGGACCGCCGATAGAATACGAGCAGTACTTC
CASSPGPPIEYEQYF
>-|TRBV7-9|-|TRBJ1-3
TGTGCGGTCCACAGGGAGCTAGCTGGAAACACCATATATTTT
CAVHRELAGNTIYF
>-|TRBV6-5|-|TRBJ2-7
TGTGCCAGCAGTGAGGTTAGCGAGCAGTACTTC
CASSEVSEQYF
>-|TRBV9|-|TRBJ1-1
TGTGCCAGCAGCGTACGGGGGACCACTGAAGCTTTCTTT
CASSVRGTTEAFF
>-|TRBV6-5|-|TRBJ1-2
TGTGCCAGCAGCCGAGAGGGGTTGTATGGCTACACCTTC
CASSREGLYGYTF
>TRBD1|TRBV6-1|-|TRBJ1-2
TGTGCCAGCGCTACAGGGGAGAGAAGCTACACCTTC
CASATGERSYTF
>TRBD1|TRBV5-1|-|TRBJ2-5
TGCGCCAGCAGGGGTGCCGGGACAGGGGAACAAGAGACCCAGTACTTC
CASRGAGTGEQETQYF
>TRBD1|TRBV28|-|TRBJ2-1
TGTGCCAGCAGTTTATATCAACCAGGGGGCCGAAATGAGCAGTTCTTC
CASSLYQPGGRNEQFF
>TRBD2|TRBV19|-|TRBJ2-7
TGTGCCAGTAGTGCTACCGGGACTAGCGGGCTTTGGACGCAGTACTTC
CASSATGTSGLWTQYF
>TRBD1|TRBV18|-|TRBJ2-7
TGTGCCAGCTCACGGGACAGGGGGCGATACGAGCAGTACTTC
CASSRDRGRYEQYF